Listed here is a single T cell receptor (beta chain). The CDR3 is made up of 18 amino acids. With 0 bases removed from V and 2 bases from J, the gap between germline ends came to 17 bases. Germline CDR1 reads LNHNV; CDR2 reads YYDKDF (reference sequence). The entry originates in a study of blood T cell repertoires in COVID-19. Whole-study context: Samples came from the United States, Italy and Spain, spanning acute and convalescent COVID-19. In each case, the material was cDNA or gDNA derived from T cells, B-cell-depleted T cells, or PBMCs.

In the original processing: By means of reference gene primer amplification, nucleated cell counts were estimated. TCRdb's table, derived via immunoSEQ multiplex PCR, lists solely in-frame clones and lacks some. V and J calls and clone size are those listed in that table; D and trimming were worked out from the DNA. The sample lists 250,000 to 350,000 clones, approximately 86% occurring once. The V gene is TRBV15, the J gene TRBJ1-3; D perhaps matches TRBD1 (6 bases). Sequenced sample: peripheral blood. This TCR was recovered from a human donor with COVID-19, enrolled during active disease. The donor label of this sample is uncertain. Written as DNA, the CDR3 is TGTGCCACCAGCAGAGAGGGGACCGCTGGGACACCTGGAAACACCATATATTTT. This sequence encodes CATSREGTAGTPGNTIYF.